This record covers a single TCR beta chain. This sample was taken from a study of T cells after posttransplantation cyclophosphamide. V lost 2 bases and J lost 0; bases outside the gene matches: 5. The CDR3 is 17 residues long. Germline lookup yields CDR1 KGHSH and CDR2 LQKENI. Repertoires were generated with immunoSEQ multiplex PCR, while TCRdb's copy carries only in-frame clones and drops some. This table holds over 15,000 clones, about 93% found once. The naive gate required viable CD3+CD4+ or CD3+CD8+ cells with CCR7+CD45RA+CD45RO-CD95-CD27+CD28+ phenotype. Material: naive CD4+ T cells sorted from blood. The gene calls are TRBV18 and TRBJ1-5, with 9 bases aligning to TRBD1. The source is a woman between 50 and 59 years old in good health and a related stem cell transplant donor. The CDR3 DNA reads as TGTGCCAGCTCACCAGGGACAGGGCAATATAGCAATCAGCCCCAGCATTTT. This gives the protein CASSPGTGQYSNQPQHF.